The clone carrying this T cell receptor beta chain was detected once. The V end lost 4 bases, the J end lost 4 bases, and 15 bases lay between the germline ends. This CDR3 is 15 amino acids long. CDR1 and CDR2 from the germline V gene are SGHTA and FQGNSA. This record belongs to a study of blood T cell repertoires in COVID-19. Turning to the study itself: Italy, Spain and the United States were the sources of the convalescent and acute COVID-19 samples. Sources were T cells, B-cell-depleted T cells, or PBMCs; the material itself was cDNA or gDNA.

In the original analysis: Nucleated cell counts were estimated from reference gene primer amplification. Some clones are missing from TCRdb's copy, which holds only in-frame ones; the method was immunoSEQ multiplex PCR. The DNA gave D and trimming, while V, J and clone size come from that table. The table shows 110,000 or so clones, with 85% occurring only once. This sequence was found in a human donor in a cohort sampled during active COVID-19. V usage is TRBV7-2 and J usage is TRBJ2-3; TRBD2 might be the D (6 bases). Source material: peripheral blood. The CDR3 loop reads CASSYFGGGADTQYF. The CDR3 DNA reads TGTGCCAGCAGCTATTTCGGGGGTGGGGCAGATACGCAGTATTTT. Using reference TRBV7-2 and TRBJ2-3 for the parts outside the CDR3, the full variable domain is GAGVSQSPSNKVTEKGKDVELRCDPISGHTALYWYRQSLGQGLEFLIYFQGNSAPDKSGLPSDRFSAERTGGSVSTLTIQRTQQEDSAVYLCASSYFGGGADTQYFGPGTRLTVL.